Presented here are 32 T cell receptor beta chains from one specimen sequenced in a study of cytomegalovirus exposure and HLA in healthy donors. Amplification used 60 Vbeta primers and 13 Jbeta primers. Sequencing was performed with immunoSEQ multiplex PCR; in TCRdb, only in-frame clones are kept and a portion is missing. The table records roughly 200,000 clones, roughly an eighth of them present only once. Specimen: PBMCs. The receptors stem from a middle-aged man in good health and CMV-seropositive.

This clone appeared a few times. The chain joins TRBV7-2 to TRBJ1-1; D possibly corresponds to TRBD1 (5 bases). The CDR3 runs to 12 residues. Germline CDR1 reads SGHTA; CDR2 reads FQGNSA. Deletions cut 2 bases from V and 8 bases from J, with 9 bases between. The CDR3 region has the DNA TGTGCCAGCAGCTTATCCAGGACAGAAGCTTTCTTT. Amino acids: CASSLSRTEAFF.

The gene calls are TRBV7-9 and TRBJ2-3, with TRBD1 as a possible D gene (5 bases). The germline gives CDR1 SEHNR, CDR2 FQNEAQ (reference sequence). The CDR3 length is 15 residues. Trimming shortened V by 2 bases and J by 4 bases, and 13 bases separated the two germline ends. Here the CDR3 reads CASSLRGIFADTQYF. CDR3 sequence (DNA): TGTGCCAGCAGCTTAAGGGGAATCTTTGCAGATACGCAGTATTTT.

This clone appeared a few times. The J gene is TRBJ1-1, the V gene TRBV7-6; no clear D gene. In germline, CDR1 is SGHVS, CDR2 FNYEAQ. V was shortened by 4 bases and J by 0 bases, with 9 bases between the two germline ends. This CDR3 has 14 residues. In DNA form, the CDR3 reads TGTGCCAGCAGCTACAGACCTATGAACACTGAAGCTTTCTTT. Translation: CASSYRPMNTEAFF.

V gene TRBV11-2 combines with J gene TRBJ2-7; 8 bases match TRBD2. There are 14 residues in the CDR3. J was trimmed by 6 bases and V by 5 bases; bases with no gene match: 9. CDR1 is SGHAT, CDR2 FQNNGV, per germline. CDR3: CASSASGPRGEQYV. CDR3 nucleotide sequence: TGTGCCAGCAGCGCTAGCGGGCCCCGTGGCGAGCAGTACGTC.

The rearrangement links TRBV5-6 to TRBJ2-5; TRBD2 might be the D (6 bases). Trimming left V 4 bases short and J 2 bases short, with 9 bases between. Germline CDR1 reads SGHDT; CDR2 reads YYEEEE. The CDR3 is made up of 13 amino acids. CDR3 amino acids: CASSQGLQETQYF. The CDR3 DNA sequence: TGTGCCAGCAGCCAGGGACTTCAAGAGACCCAGTACTTC.

This clone was counted a few times. The J gene is TRBJ1-2, the V gene TRBV4-3, with 10 bases aligning to TRBD1. Germline V gene lookup returns CDR1 LGHNA and CDR2 YSLEER. Trimming at V came to 4 bases and at J to 4 bases, leaving 0 bases not matched to a gene. CDR3 length: 13 amino acids. CDR3 sequence: CASSRDRGYGYTF. The DNA of the CDR3 is TGCGCCAGCAGCCGGGACAGGGGCTATGGCTACACCTTC.

This clone appeared a few times. The chain employs TRBV7-9 and TRBJ2-5; TRBD1 might be the D (5 bases). This CDR3 has 14 amino acids. V lost 5 bases, J lost 6 bases, and 16 bases lay in between. Germline V gene lookup returns CDR1 SEHNR and CDR2 FQNEAQ (reference sequence). DNA for the CDR3: TGTGCCAGCAGCCCCTTTGGGGCCGACCAGACCCAGTACTTC. Encoded protein: CASSPFGADQTQYF.

This clone was observed a few times. The CDR3 DNA sequence: TGTGCCAGCAGCTTGGAGACAGGGGCGAAACAAGAGACCCAGTACTTC. Protein product: CASSLETGAKQETQYF. J is TRBJ2-5 and V is TRBV5-5; 8 bases match TRBD1. The germline gives CDR1 SGHKS, CDR2 YYEKEE (reference sequence). The CDR3 contains 16 residues. V shed 0 bases and J 2 bases; nucleotides not matched to a gene: 6.

This clone was counted a few times. This rearrangement joins TRBV2 to TRBJ1-4; 10 positions match TRBD1. This CDR3 is built from 13 residues. Germline assignment: CDR1 SNHLY and CDR2 FYNNEI. J was trimmed by 13 bases and V by 6 bases; bases with no gene match: 8. The CDR3 protein is CASSGDRGKRLFF. CDR3 sequence (DNA): TGTGCCAGCAGCGGGGACAGGGGAAAAAGACTGTTTTTT.

This clone was recorded a few times. A junction end diverges from the germline sequence, so it may reflect a read error. The gene calls are TRBV4-1 and TRBJ1-6, with TRBD1 matching over 7 bases. CDR1 is MGHRA and CDR2 is YSYEKL in the germline V gene. The CDR3 is 15 amino acids. DNA of the CDR3: TGCGCCAGCAGCTCAGGGGACAGCTATAGTTCACCCCTCCACTTT. Protein sequence: CASSSGDSYSSPLHF.

This clone was observed a few times. The J gene is TRBJ2-1, the V gene TRBV9, with D perhaps TRBD2 (6 bases). Germline CDR1 and CDR2: SGDLS and YYNGEE. V shed 0 bases and J shed 8 bases, with 15 bases lying between them. The CDR3 is made up of 15 amino acids. CDR3 nucleotide sequence: TGTGCCAGCAGCGTAGGGGGGACGGAGGGAGATGAGCAGTTCTTC. Translating it yields CASSVGGTEGDEQFF.

This clone has only a few counts. The chain has TRBV7-2 and TRBJ2-7; 7 bases align to TRBD1. Germline V lookup: CDR1 SGHTA, CDR2 FQGNSA. With 5 bases clipped from V and 6 bases from J, the junction kept 10 bases outside the gene matches. This CDR3 comprises 14 residues. The CDR3: CASSPMTGMGEQYF. The CDR3 DNA reads TGTGCCAGCAGCCCGATGACAGGGATGGGCGAGCAGTACTTC.

This clone turned up a few times. The rearrangement links TRBV2 to TRBJ1-6, with D uncertain. The V end was cut by 10 bases, the J end by 5 bases, with 12 bases between. The CDR3 covers 13 residues. Germline V gives CDR1 SNHLY, CDR2 FYNNEI. The CDR3 here is CATTPEDNSPLHF. In DNA, the CDR3 is TGTGCCACCACCCCGGAGGATAATTCACCCCTCCACTTT. Combining the CDR3 with reference TRBV2 and TRBJ1-6 gives the whole variable domain EPEVTQTPSHQVTQMGQEVILRCVPISNHLYFYWYRQILGQKVEFLVSFYNNEISEKSEIFDDQFSVERPDGSNFTLKIRSTKLEDSAMYFCATTPEDNSPLHFGNGTRLTVT.

DNA of the CDR3: TGTGCCAGCAGCCCAATTAGCGGGGAGGACACAGATACGCAGTATTTT. It is translated as CASSPISGEDTDTQYF. The J gene is TRBJ2-3, the V gene TRBV9; the match to TRBD2 covers 8 bases. The V gene's germline CDR1 is SGDLS and CDR2 YYNGEE. The CDR3 covers 16 residues. The V and J ends lost 4 bases and 2 bases, in that order; junction bases with no gene match: 9.

The J gene is TRBJ2-1, the V gene TRBV28; TRBD2 agrees at 12 bases. The CDR3 totals 19 residues. CDR1 and CDR2 from the germline V gene are MDHEN and SYDVKM. The J segment lost 1 base and the V segment lost 4 bases, leaving 11 bases of the junction unmatched. The DNA for the CDR3 is TGTGCCAGCAGTTCTCCGGGACTAGCGGGTCAGAGATCCTACAATGAGCAGTTCTTC. Translating it yields CASSSPGLAGQRSYNEQFF.

V usage is TRBV29-1 and J usage is TRBJ1-1; 8 positions match TRBD1. From germline, CDR1 is SQVTM and CDR2 ANQGSEA. V lost 6 bases and J lost 1; bases outside the gene matches: 4. The CDR3 is made up of 13 amino acids. The CDR3 nucleotides are TGCAGCGTAGGACAGGGTAAGAACACTGAAGCTTTCTTT. Its translation: CSVGQGKNTEAFF.

This rearrangement joins TRBV9 to TRBJ2-1; TRBD2 aligns across 11 bases. V shed 0 bases and J 10 bases; nucleotides not matched to a gene: 6. Germline V gene lookup returns CDR1 SGDLS and CDR2 YYNGEE. CDR3 length: 15 residues. CDR3 protein: CASSVDLAGGGEQFF. The DNA of the CDR3 is TGTGCCAGCAGCGTAGATCTAGCGGGAGGTGGGGAGCAGTTCTTC.

This chain connects TRBV7-9 to TRBJ2-1; TRBD2 matches at 7 bases. V shed 5 bases, J shed 9 bases, and the junction held 4 bases outside the gene matches. The germline CDR1 and CDR2 sequences are SEHNR and FQNEAQ (reference sequence). CDR3 length: 12 amino acids. The CDR3, as DNA: TGTGCCAGCAGCCTTGGGACTACTGAGCAGTTCTTC. Translated: CASSLGTTEQFF.

The chain uses TRBV28 and TRBJ1-2, with 9 nucleotides matching TRBD1. The CDR3 covers 15 residues. V gave up 4 bases and J gave up 3 bases; unmatched junction bases: 6. Germline lookup yields CDR1 MDHEN and CDR2 SYDVKM. CDR3 coding DNA: TGTGCCAGCAGTTCGCGGACAGGGGTTCACTATGGCTACACCTTC. Its translation: CASSSRTGVHYGYTF.

V and J are TRBV9 and TRBJ2-5, with D perhaps TRBD2 (6 bases). The CDR3 covers 15 residues. V lost 1 base and J lost 2, with 12 bases in between. In germline, CDR1 is SGDLS, CDR2 YYNGEE. CDR3 in amino acids: CASSVTGVGQETQYF. For the CDR3, the DNA is TGTGCCAGCAGCGTAACGGGGGTGGGGCAAGAGACCCAGTACTTC.

Only a few counts were recorded for this clone. In nucleotides, the CDR3 is TGCGCCAGCAGCTTGGAGGGGTATGTCGCCTACGAGCAGTACTTC. This sequence encodes CASSLEGYVAYEQYF. The chain couples TRBV5-1 to TRBJ2-7, with D perhaps TRBD1 (5 bases). In germline, CDR1 is SGHRS, CDR2 YFSETQ. There are 15 residues in the CDR3. Trimming cost V 0 bases and J 2 bases, with 12 bases left between them.

V and J are TRBV5-1 and TRBJ2-5, with D possibly being TRBD1 (5 bases). The germline V and J ends were trimmed by 4 bases and 0 bases, with 16 bases remaining between them. CDR3 size: 16 residues. Germline V gene lookup returns CDR1 SGHRS and CDR2 YFSETQ. The CDR3 here is CASSPKGVKDQETQYF. The CDR3 coding sequence is TGCGCCAGCAGCCCAAAAGGGGTGAAGGACCAAGAGACCCAGTACTTC. The variable domain in full, with the rest retrieved from reference TRBV5-1 and TRBJ2-5, is KAGVTQTPRYLIKTRGQQVTLSCSPISGHRSVSWYQQTPGQGLQFLFEYFSETQRNKGNFPGRFSGRQFSNSRSEMNVSTLELGDSALYLCASSPKGVKDQETQYFGPGTRLLVL.

This chain joins TRBV28 and TRBJ1-1, with a weak D call TRBD1 (6 bases). CDR1 MDHEN and CDR2 SYDVKM come from the germline V gene. The CDR3 contains 15 residues. Trimming cost V 5 bases and J 7 bases, with 20 bases left between them. Here the CDR3 reads CASSPSGGASLEAFF. As DNA, the CDR3 is TGTGCCAGCAGTCCCTCGGGGGGCGCCTCCCTTGAAGCTTTCTTT.

The gene calls are TRBV7-6 and TRBJ1-1, with D maybe TRBD1 (5 bases). V dropped 2 bases and J dropped 2 bases, with 6 bases sitting between them. The CDR3 contains 13 residues. CDR1 is SGHVS, CDR2 FNYEAQ, per germline. The CDR3 protein is CASSLRGNTEAFF. The CDR3 bases are TGTGCCAGCAGCTTAAGGGGTAACACTGAAGCTTTCTTT.

The chain joins TRBV12-5 to TRBJ2-3; 10 bases agree with TRBD2. Per germline, CDR1 LGHNT and CDR2 FRNRAP. CDR3 size: 20 residues. V lost 0 bases to trimming and J lost 0 bases; unmatched junction nucleotides: 12. In nucleotides, the CDR3 is TGTGCTAGTGGTTTGGTAAGCGGGGTAGCGGGGGGCCCTAGCACAGATACGCAGTATTTT. This encodes CASGLVSGVAGGPSTDTQYF.

This clone appeared a few times. The chain couples TRBV4-2 to TRBJ2-3; a possible D gene is TRBD1 (6 bases). Germline CDR1 is LGHNA and CDR2 is YNFKEQ. The CDR3 extends over 18 amino acids. V lost 3 bases to trimming and J lost 0 bases, with 19 bases between them. The CDR3 loop is CASSQGRQVRTSTDTQYF. CDR3 DNA sequence: TGTGCCAGCAGCCAGGGTCGACAGGTCCGAACTAGCACAGATACGCAGTATTTT.

This clone appeared a few times. The chain joins TRBV7-8 to TRBJ2-1; 7 nucleotides match TRBD1. The CDR3 length is 16 residues. Germline CDR1 and CDR2: SGHVS and FQNEAQ. The V segment lost 5 bases and the J segment 0 bases; nucleotides outside the gene matches: 7. The DNA of the CDR3 is TGTGCCAGCAGCACCAGACAGGGCGCCTCCTACAATGAGCAGTTCTTC. Translating it yields CASSTRQGASYNEQFF.

The CDR3 DNA reads as TGTGCCAGCAGCTTTGAAGGGACAGGGGGGAACACTGAAGCTTTCTTT. Translating gives CASSFEGTGGNTEAFF. The genes are TRBV5-5 and TRBJ1-1; 11 bases line up with TRBD1. Looked up from germline, CDR1 is SGHKS and CDR2 is YYEKEE (reference sequence). V lost 2 bases and J lost 1; bases outside the gene matches: 4. The CDR3 totals 16 residues.

This clone was recorded a few times. The rearrangement uses TRBV5-1 and TRBJ2-5; 15 bases match TRBD2. The V and J ends lost 2 bases and 4 bases, in that order; junction bases with no gene match: 6. The CDR3 spans 17 residues. CDR1 and CDR2 from the germline V gene are SGHRS and YFSETQ. CDR3 region: CASSFGTSGGRGETQYF. Written as DNA, the CDR3 is TGCGCCAGCAGCTTCGGGACTAGCGGGGGGCGGGGAGAGACCCAGTACTTC. The full variable domain, in which reference TRBV5-1 and TRBJ2-5 provide the parts outside the CDR3, is KAGVTQTPRYLIKTRGQQVTLSCSPISGHRSVSWYQQTPGQGLQFLFEYFSETQRNKGNFPGRFSGRQFSNSRSEMNVSTLELGDSALYLCASSFGTSGGRGETQYFGPGTRLLVL.

J is TRBJ1-6 and V is TRBV6-5, with TRBD1 matching 10 bases. Trimming removed 0 bases from V and 7 bases from J; junction bases left unmatched: 3. Germline values: CDR1 MNHEY, CDR2 SVGAGI. CDR3 length equals 16 residues. DNA for the CDR3: TGTGCCAGCAGTTACTCCTGGACAGGGGGGAATTCACCCCTCCACTTT. Encoded protein: CASSYSWTGGNSPLHF.

This sequence joins TRBV11-2 and TRBJ1-4; TRBD1 is a possible D gene (5 bases). The CDR3 has 16 residues. The germline V and J ends were trimmed by 5 bases and 7 bases, with 20 bases remaining between them. Germline CDR1 reads SGHAT; CDR2 reads FQNNGV. CDR3 bases: TGTGCCAGCAGCACCCGAGGGGCTAGCGTGGGTGAAAAACTGTTTTTT. This gives the protein CASSTRGASVGEKLFF.

This clone came up a few times. The chain links TRBV5-4 to TRBJ2-4; TRBD2 matches 11 bases. This CDR3 has 18 amino acids. The germline V gene encodes CDR1 SGHNT and CDR2 YYREEE (reference sequence). After removal of 4 bases from V and 6 bases from J, the junction contained 15 bases not matched to a gene. The DNA of the CDR3 is TGTGCCAGCAGCAGGGCCCCCGGTAGCGGGGGGGCAACAAACATTCAGTACTTC. Translating gives CASSRAPGSGGATNIQYF.